Described below is a single T cell receptor (beta chain) sequence and its context. The antigen remains unidentified. The CDR3 sequence is 16 residues long. Looked up from germline, CDR1 is SGHTA and CDR2 is FQGNSA. V lost 1 base and J lost 0, with 12 bases in between. This sample is part of a study of blood T cells in healthy people across ages. Then a second PCR, running about 7 to 11 cycles, was carried out with a sample-barcoded 5' primer and a J-beta primer mix. TCRdb re-called the 5' RACE reads through MiXCR, storing one row per CDR3 protein. The repertoire has roughly 800,000 distinct CDR3 sequences, 58% of them found once; the top ten carry approximately 20%. Study conclusions and caveats: Long-lived donors exceeded aged donors in naive CD4+ cells and diversity.

Sequenced sample: blood. The receptor was derived from a man under 40 in good health. The chain combines TRBV7-2 with TRBJ1-2, with TRBD1 as a possible D gene (6 bases). The CDR3 protein is CASSLGGAGSNYGYTF. CDR3 DNA sequence: TGTGCCAGCAGCTTAGGGGGGGCCGGATCTAACTATGGCTACACCTTC. The full variable domain, its missing parts supplied by reference TRBV7-2 and TRBJ1-2, is GAGVSQSPSNKVTEKGKDVELRCDPISGHTALYWYRQSLGQGLEFLIYFQGNSAPDKSGLPSDRFSAERTGGSVSTLTIQRTQQEDSAVYLCASSLGGAGSNYGYTFGSGTRLTVV.